Sequencing of this T cell receptor beta chain was carried out in a study of cytomegalovirus exposure and HLA in healthy donors. Study details: Roughly 85 million unique TCRs from HLA-typed donors made up an early data release.

Primers included in the PCR were 60 Vbeta and 13 Jbeta primers. Method: immunoSEQ multiplex PCR; TCRdb's copy keeps in-frame clones and lacks some. The table lists over 80,000 clones, 82% of them singletons, with about 4% in the top ten. This CDR3 has 12 amino acids. Trimming removed 4 bases from V and 8 bases from J, with 12 bases in between. The germline CDR1 and CDR2 sequences are SGHRS and YFSETQ. Study-wide results and limits: Later analysis associated a missense DCLRE1C variant with TCR beta V- and J-gene trimming. Among immune exposure information, only CMV serostatus was available. Across donors, presence/absence analyses took sequencing depth to be roughly uniform.

With respect to this clone: The antigen is unknown.

V is TRBV5-1 and J is TRBJ1-2; D gene ambiguous. Sequencing used PBMCs. This TCR was recovered from a man aged 45 to 65 in good health and CMV-seronegative. CDR3 amino acids: CASSVDLEGYTF. The CDR3 DNA reads TGCGCCAGCAGCGTGGACCTAGAGGGCTACACCTTC.